Described below is a single TCR beta chain sequence and its context. V was shortened by 1 base and J by 1 base, with 14 bases between the two germline ends. CDR3 length: 17 residues. Germline CDR1 is SGHTA and CDR2 is FQGTGA. Source study methods: Amplification of reference gene primers provided the estimated nucleated cell counts. Using immunoSEQ multiplex PCR, the repertoire was profiled, and TCRdb retains in-frame clones only, with some absent. V and J calls and clone size are copied from that table; D and trimming were computed from the DNA. The table records more than 300,000 clones, over 75% of them present only once. This entry is derived from a study of blood T cell repertoires in COVID-19. Participants were aged 18 to 89 years, lived in roughly 25 US areas, and enrolled virtually. Each participant's cohort was designated according to participant-reported clinical history. Recovered status in Cohort 3 required two negative PCRs, clearance, or symptom resolution.

The sequenced material came from PBMCs or T cells enriched from blood (not recorded which). The V gene is TRBV7-3, the J gene TRBJ2-1; the D gene is possibly TRBD1 (6 bases). This sequence originates from a woman between 18 and 30 years old who had recovered from COVID-19. DNA for the CDR3: TGTGCCAGCAGCTTAATGTTGGGGGCTCAATCCTACAATGAGCAGTTCTTC. This translates into CASSLMLGAQSYNEQFF.